The 10 T cell receptor beta chains listed next were all sequenced from one sample in a study of T cell responses to AZD1222 COVID-19 vaccine. This table comes from immunoSEQ multiplex PCR, and its TCRdb copy is limited to in-frame clones, with some not included. The table includes about 99,000 clones, about 85% detected once. Source: peripheral blood, taken on day 0 of AZD1222 vaccination. The receptors stem from an adult in good health.

The rearrangement links TRBV24-1 to TRBJ2-2, with 10 nucleotides matching TRBD1. With V trimmed by 6 bases and J by 4 bases, 4 bases remained unmatched. CDR3 length: 15 amino acids. The germline V gene has CDR1 KGHDR and CDR2 SFDVKD. CDR3 loop: CATSRQGAPTGELFF. CDR3 in DNA: TGTGCCACCAGTCGACAGGGGGCGCCCACCGGGGAGCTGTTTTTT.

CDR3 sequence (DNA): TGTGCCAGCAGCTCACAGGGGAGGCGACCCCAGCATTTT. Translated: CASSSQGRRPQHF. The chain couples TRBV11-2 to TRBJ1-5; 7 bases match TRBD1. V was clipped by 4 bases and J by 10 bases; unmatched bases: 7. In germline, CDR1 is SGHAT, CDR2 FQNNGV. The CDR3 totals 13 residues.

As concerns this clone: Other DNA sequences in this sample translate to the same CDR3. The gene calls are TRBV20-1 and TRBJ1-1; no clear D gene. The germline gives CDR1 DFQATT, CDR2 SNEGSKA (reference sequence). This CDR3 is built from 11 residues. With 3 bases removed from V and 1 base from J, the gap between germline ends came to 3 bases. In DNA, the CDR3 is TGCAGTGCTAGGGCGAACACTGAAGCTTTCTTT. Translation gives CSARANTEAFF.

The chain employs TRBV19 and TRBJ1-2, with 8 bases lining up with TRBD1. Trimming removed 7 bases from V and 5 bases from J; junction bases left unmatched: 15. The CDR3 length is 16 residues. The germline CDR1 and CDR2 sequences are LNHDA and SQIVND (reference sequence). This CDR3 reads CASTPAGSGTGYGYTF. The CDR3 coding sequence is TGTGCCAGTACCCCCGCCGGGTCCGGGACAGGATATGGCTACACCTTC.

This clone was detected only a few times. The chain couples TRBV4-3 to TRBJ1-1, with TRBD1 as a possible D gene (6 bases). V was cut by 1 base and J by 3 bases, with 12 bases left in between. This CDR3 is built from 15 residues. Germline V gives CDR1 LGHNA, CDR2 YSLEER. CDR3 in amino acids: CASSQGGGRDTEAFF. CDR3 nucleotide sequence: TGCGCCAGCAGCCAAGGTGGGGGCCGGGACACTGAAGCTTTCTTT.

This chain links TRBV6-2 or TRBV6-3 with TRBJ2-1; D uncertain. Trimming stripped 2 bases from V and 8 bases from J, with 4 bases between. Germline V gene sequence: CDR1 MNHEY, CDR2 SVGEGT. The CDR3 extends over 11 amino acids. The CDR3 DNA reads TGTGCCAGCAGTTACCTGGATGAGCAGTTCTTC. As protein: CASSYLDEQFF.

A note on this clone: Compared with germline, one end of the junction differs, possibly owing to a read error. The CDR3 DNA reads TGTGCCAGCACCACTAGCGGCTACAATGAGCAGTTCTTC. Protein: CASTTSGYNEQFF. This chain connects TRBV5-1 to TRBJ2-1; 8 bases align to TRBD2. CDR1 and CDR2 from the germline V gene are SGHRS and YFSETQ. CDR3 length equals 13 residues. Full variable domain (remainder filled in from reference TRBV5-1 and TRBJ2-1): KAGVTQTPRYLIKTRGQQVTLSCSPISGHRSVSWYQQTPGQGLQFLFEYFSETQRNKGNFPGRFSGRQFSNSRSEMNVSTLELGDSALYLCASTTSGYNEQFFGPGTRLTVL.

The CDR3: CASSLAGPNEQFF. The DNA of the CDR3 is TGTGCCAGCAGTTTAGCAGGGCCCAATGAGCAGTTCTTC. The chain links TRBV28 to TRBJ2-1; maybe TRBD1 (5 bases). V gave up 2 bases and J gave up 6 bases, with 8 bases separating them. The CDR3 has 13 amino acids. The germline gives CDR1 MDHEN, CDR2 SYDVKM. Supplemented by reference TRBV28 and TRBJ2-1, the full variable domain reads DVKVTQSSRYLVKRTGEKVFLECVQDMDHENMFWYRQDPGLGLRLIYFSYDVKMKEKGDIPEGYSVSREKKERFSLILESASTNQTSMYLCASSLAGPNEQFFGPGTRLTVL.

The chain recombines TRBV30 with TRBJ1-6; D is possibly TRBD1 (6 bases). Trimming took 6 bases from V and 5 from J, leaving 11 bases between them. Per the germline V gene, CDR1 is GTSNPN and CDR2 is SVGIG (reference sequence). This CDR3 contains 13 residues. DNA of the CDR3: TGTGCCTGTACAGGGCCGAATAATTCACCCCTCCACTTT. This sequence encodes CACTGPNNSPLHF.

The J gene is TRBJ1-2, the V gene TRBV6-2 or TRBV6-3; D possibly corresponds to TRBD1 (6 bases). V was clipped by 2 bases and J by 14 bases, with 12 bases between them. Germline-derived CDR1 and CDR2 are MNHEY and SVGEGT. The length of the CDR3 is 11 residues. The CDR3: CASSYPGAETF. As DNA, the CDR3 is TGTGCCAGCAGTTACCCGGGGGCGGAAACCTTC.